This TCR beta chain was sequenced for a study of cytomegalovirus exposure and HLA in healthy donors. The PCR was carried out with 60 Vbeta primers and 13 Jbeta primers. Profiling relied on immunoSEQ multiplex PCR, and the TCRdb table lists in-frame clones only, not all of them. Among approximately 210,000 clones, roughly 82% were seen once, and the ten largest hold 4.5% to 7%. CDR1 and CDR2 from the germline V gene are WSHSY and SAAADI. CDR3 size: 12 residues. Trimming cost V 7 bases and J 6 bases, with 9 bases left between them. What was sequenced was PBMCs. This sequence was found in a man between 35 and 55 years old in good health and CMV-seropositive. The gene calls are TRBV10-2 and TRBJ2-2, with D possibly TRBD1 on 6 matching bases. The CDR3 DNA reads as TGCGCCAGCACACAGGGCCCCGGGGAGCTGTTTTTT. Translating it yields CASTQGPGELFF.